This T cell receptor beta chain was sequenced during a study of shared clonotypes between healthy human individuals. Study-wide results and caveats: Naive subsets generally exceeded memory subsets in estimated richness. Sequencing depth was a factor that was expected to affect clonotype sharing among donors.

Notes on this clone: Its antigen is still unknown.

Negatively enriched CD4+ T cells were divided by CD45RA into naive and memory. The CDR3 length is 15 residues. Germline CDR1 and CDR2: SGHNT and YYREEE (reference sequence). V shed 2 bases and J shed 3 bases, with 12 bases lying between them. As processed by the authors: Owing to the provision of junction-only sequences devoid of quality scores by immunoSEQ, filtering differed. Clones were read by immunoSEQ multiplex PCR, and TCRdb kept only the in-frame ones, dropping some. The V and J calls and clone size are taken from that table; D and trimming were inferred from the DNA. The repertoire consists of more than 2 million clones, with 90% to 96% occurring once and the leading ten covering around 0.13%.

The material sequenced was naive CD4+ T cells sorted from blood. Noted subset: CD45RA+ positively selected. The chain uses TRBV5-4 and TRBJ2-1, with TRBD2 as a possible D gene (6 bases). This TCR came from a young man in good health. CDR3 sequence reads: CASSFGTGDYNEQFF. DNA for the CDR3: TGTGCCAGCAGCTTCGGTACGGGAGACTACAATGAGCAGTTCTTC.